These T cell receptor beta chains were read from a single sample in a study of CD8 T cells in ankylosing spondylitis. Each CDR3 protein is one row after TCRdb ran MiXCR on the 5' RACE reads. The sample has around 440,000 distinct CDR3 sequences, 15% to 20% seen once. Sequencing input: blood, either unsorted or a sorted T cell fraction (not recorded which). The source of these receptors is a male donor with ankylosing spondylitis. CDR3s include the opening cysteine and the closing phenylalanine or tryptophan. The D gene is left open where the match is weak. A clone size is listed for some rows: how often the clone was seen (once, few, many), or a class if it is expanded.

TRBV15	TRBJ1-5	-	few	TGTGCCACCAGCTATCGCACCCAGGACCCCCAGCATTTT	CATSYRTQDPQHF
TRBV5-6	TRBJ2-2	-	-	TGTGCCAGCAGCTCTCTGTACACCGGGGAGCTGTTTTTT	CASSSLYTGELFF
TRBV15	TRBJ2-3	-	many	TGTGCCACCAGCCATTATATTACAAAATACACAGATACGCAGTATTTT	CATSHYITKYTDTQYF
TRBV7-7	TRBJ2-5	TRBD1	few	TGTGCTAGCAGCCAGGGACAGGGAGTGGATCGCATCGGAGTGACCCAGTACTTC	CASSQGQGVDRIGVTQYF
TRBV12-3/TRBV12-4	TRBJ1-1	-	few	TGTGCCAGCAGTCCTCAAGAGACAGTACTGAACACTGAAGCTTTCTTT	CASSPQETVLNTEAFF
TRBV20-1	TRBJ2-1	TRBD1	many	TGCAGTGCTTTACAGGGGATAGCCTACAATGAGCAGTTCTTC	CSALQGIAYNEQFF
TRBV28	TRBJ2-1	TRBD2	-	TGTGCCAGCAGTTTATCCTCCGGGACTAGCGGGAGAGGGCTAGACAATGAGCAGTTCTTC	CASSLSSGTSGRGLDNEQFF
TRBV4-2	TRBJ1-3	-	-	TGTGCCAGCAGCCAAGATGGCCGACGCAGCTCTGGAAACACCATATATTTT	CASSQDGRRSSGNTIYF
TRBV27	TRBJ1-6	-	-	TGTGCCAGCGGATTACTCCAAGGGAATTCACCCCTCCACTTT	CASGLLQGNSPLHF
TRBV5-6	TRBJ1-5	-	-	TGTGCCAGCAGCTTTACGGGAGGCAATCAGCCCCAGCATTTT	CASSFTGGNQPQHF
TRBV20-1	TRBJ2-7	TRBD2	many	TGCAGTGCTTCGGGACTAGTTAACGAGCAGTACTTC	CSASGLVNEQYF
TRBV14	TRBJ2-2	-	-	TGTGCCAGCAGCCTAGCAGGGGTTGCCGGGGAGCTGTTTTTT	CASSLAGVAGELFF
TRBV11-2	TRBJ1-6	-	-	TGTGCCAGCAGCCACGTTAAGGGCCCACCCCTCCACTTT	CASSHVKGPPLHF
TRBV12-3/TRBV12-4	TRBJ2-1	TRBD1	many	TGTGCCAGCAGTTTCGCGCTCGGGACAGGGGTCACGAATGAGCAGTTCTTC	CASSFALGTGVTNEQFF
TRBV12-3/TRBV12-4	TRBJ1-5	-	many	TGTGCCAGCAGTTTAGGGCAGGGAGTCAAGCCCCAGCATTTT	CASSLGQGVKPQHF
TRBV7-3	TRBJ2-7	-	-	TGTGCCAGCAGCCTTGACAGCCTGACGCCTCTACGAGAGCAGTACTTC	CASSLDSLTPLREQYF
TRBV12-3/TRBV12-4	TRBJ2-1	TRBD2	many	TGTGCCAGCAGTTTAAAGGCAGCGGGAGAGAATGAGCAGTTCTTC	CASSLKAAGENEQFF
TRBV6-1	TRBJ1-5	-	few	TGTGCCAGCCAGGGGCAGGGTGGCAATCAGCCCCAGCATTTT	CASQGQGGNQPQHF
TRBV7-8	TRBJ2-1	TRBD2	-	TGTGCCAGCAGCTTAGGTCCTAGCGGGGGGGCTTCCCCTGAGCAGTTCTTC	CASSLGPSGGASPEQFF
TRBV28	TRBJ1-5	-	few	TGTGCCAGCAGTTTATTTCTCGGGGAAGACCGGGGGCGCGTCTCGGCCCAGCATTTT	CASSLFLGEDRGRVSAQHF
TRBV28	TRBJ1-2	TRBD1	-	TGTGCCAGCAGTTTAGTTGGCAGGGGGCTTGGCACCTTC	CASSLVGRGLGTF
TRBV29-1	TRBJ1-2	TRBD1	many	TGCAGCGTTGTAGGGGACAGGGCCTATGGCTACACCTTC	CSVVGDRAYGYTF
TRBV6-5	TRBJ2-7	-	few	TGTGCCAGCAGTTACGGCTCGTGGCAGTACTTC	CASSYGSWQYF
TRBV5-1	TRBJ2-7	TRBD1	few	TGCGCCAGCAGCTCAGGGACAGTCTCCTACGAGCAGTACTTC	CASSSGTVSYEQYF
TRBV6-1	TRBJ1-1	-	-	TGTGCCAGCAGTAAGGATCGGGGCCCGAACACTGAAGCTTTCTTT	CASSKDRGPNTEAFF
TRBV29-1	TRBJ2-1	-	-	TGCAGCGTTGGACTAGGACAAGAGACCCAGTTCTTC	CSVGLGQETQFF
TRBV3-1	TRBJ1-1	TRBD1	few	TGTGCCAGCAGCCAACAAACATGGGGACAGAGGAACACTGAAGCTTTCTTT	CASSQQTWGQRNTEAFF
TRBV6-1	TRBJ2-7	TRBD1	-	TGTGCCAGCCATAGGGACAGGGGGCTCGGCGAGCAGTACTTC	CASHRDRGLGEQYF
TRBV20-1	TRBJ2-2	-	few	TGCAGTGCCCGACTAGGGACTTCCATCACCGGGGAGCTGTTTTTT	CSARLGTSITGELFF
TRBV5-1	TRBJ2-2	-	-	TGCGCCAGCAGCTTGGGGGGTTTCCTCGGGGAGCTGTTTTTT	CASSLGGFLGELFF
TRBV4-1	TRBJ1-2	-	many	TGCGCCAGCAGCCAAGAGTGGGCCTATGGCTACACCTTC	CASSQEWAYGYTF
TRBV3-1	TRBJ1-2	-	-	TGTGCCAGCAGCCAAGTGGAGGGGGATGGCTACACCTTC	CASSQVEGDGYTF
TRBV29-1	TRBJ2-3	-	-	TGCAGCATCACTTTGGGCACAGATACGCAGTATTTT	CSITLGTDTQYF
TRBV5-1	TRBJ1-6	-	-	TGCGCCAGCAGCTTGTACGGGAGCTCCTATAATTCACCCCTCCACTTT	CASSLYGSSYNSPLHF
TRBV29-1	TRBJ2-2	TRBD1	few	TGCAGCGTTAATAAGGACAGGGGCCTCGGGGAGCTGTTTTTT	CSVNKDRGLGELFF
TRBV5-1	TRBJ2-2	-	-	TGCGCCAGCAGCTGGATCAGGGAATCGAACACCGGGGAGCTGTTTTTT	CASSWIRESNTGELFF
TRBV7-3	TRBJ2-2	TRBD2	-	TGTGCCAGCAGTCTGGTGGTTGGGGCGGGAGGTACCACCGGGGAGCTGTTTTTT	CASSLVVGAGGTTGELFF
TRBV7-6	TRBJ2-1	-	few	TGTGCCAGCAGCTCCCCGACTGGGCAGTCCTACAATGAGCAGTTCTTC	CASSSPTGQSYNEQFF
TRBV18	TRBJ1-2	-	few	TGTGCCAGCTCACCCCTTCAGGAGGGGGTCTACACCTTC	CASSPLQEGVYTF
TRBV6-1	TRBJ2-7	TRBD2	-	TGTGCCAGCAGCATGGCGGGAGGGAACTACGAGCAGTACTTC	CASSMAGGNYEQYF